This T cell receptor (beta chain) was identified during a study of blood T cell repertoires in COVID-19. The method was immunoSEQ multiplex PCR; TCRdb's version includes in-frame clones alone and lacks a portion of them. The data contain hundreds of thousands of clones, about 85% of them singletons. This receptor was obtained from a woman between 18 and 29 years old with acute COVID-19. Sequenced: PBMCs or T cells enriched from blood (not recorded which).

CDR3 loop: CASSPKRGGSHEQFF. The CDR3 DNA sequence: TGTGCCAGCAGCCCTAAGCGGGGGGGTAGCCATGAGCAGTTCTTC. The rearrangement uses TRBV7-3 and TRBJ2-1; TRBD2 matches 10 bases. J lost 8 bases, V lost 5 bases, and 9 bases had no gene match. Germline loops: CDR1 SGHTA, CDR2 FQGTGA. The CDR3 totals 15 residues. Using reference TRBV7-3 and TRBJ2-1 for the parts outside the CDR3, the full variable domain is GAGVSQTPSNKVTEKGKYVELRCDPISGHTALYWYRQSLGQGPEFLIYFQGTGAADDSGLPNDRFFAVRPEGSVSTLKIQRTERGDSAVYLCASSPKRGGSHEQFFGPGTRLTVL.